This T cell receptor beta chain was captured by sequencing in a study of OX40 agonist ivuxolimab in advanced cancers. The wider study: Subjects had a mean age of approximately 60 years, with a range of roughly 23 to 79; less than 90% were male. Checkpoint inhibitors had been given previously to 35% to 50% of patients.

It was autoimmune disease history or systemic immunosuppression that excluded patients. CDR1 is SGHAT, CDR2 FQNNGV, per germline. Losses at the gene ends were 4 bases for V and 5 bases for J; bases not matched to a gene: 2. CDR3 length: 14 amino acids. There are a few counts of this clone. What it binds is unknown. Clones were sequenced by immunoSEQ multiplex PCR, and TCRdb holds only the in-frame ones, with some missing. The sample consists of 15,000 to 25,000 clones, 60% to 85% of them appearing once. The study's findings and limits: Within 6 weeks, CD4+ and CD8+ blood T cells expanded clonally at 0.1 to 3.0 mg/kg.

The chain couples TRBV11-2 to TRBJ2-1, with TRBD2 matching 10 bases. The sequence was obtained from an adult with an advanced solid tumor such as melanoma, head and neck, liver or kidney cancer. The material was CD4+ or CD8+ T cells sorted from blood, obtained in a trial of the OX40 agonist ivuxolimab. The CDR3 spells CASSWTSGDNEQFF. As DNA, the CDR3 is TGTGCCAGCAGCTGGACTAGCGGAGACAATGAGCAGTTCTTC. Full variable domain (rest looked up from reference TRBV11-2 and TRBJ2-1): EAGVAQSPRYKIIEKRQSVAFWCNPISGHATLYWYQQILGQGPKLLIQFQNNGVVDDSQLPKDRFSAERLKGVDSTLKIQPAKLEDSAVYLCASSWTSGDNEQFFGPGTRLTVL.